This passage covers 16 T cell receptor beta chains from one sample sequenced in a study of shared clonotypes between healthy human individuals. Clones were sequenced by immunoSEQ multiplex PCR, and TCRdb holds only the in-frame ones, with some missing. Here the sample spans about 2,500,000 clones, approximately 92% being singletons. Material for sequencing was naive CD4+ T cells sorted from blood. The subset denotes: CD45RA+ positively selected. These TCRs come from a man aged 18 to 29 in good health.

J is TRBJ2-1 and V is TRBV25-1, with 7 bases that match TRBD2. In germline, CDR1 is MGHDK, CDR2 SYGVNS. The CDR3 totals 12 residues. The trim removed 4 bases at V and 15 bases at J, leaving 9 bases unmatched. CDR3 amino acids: CASSAASGRGFF. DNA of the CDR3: TGTGCCAGCAGTGCGGCTAGCGGTAGGGGGTTCTTC.

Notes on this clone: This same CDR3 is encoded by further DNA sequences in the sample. In DNA, the CDR3 is TGTGCCAGCAGCTTGGGACAGGGATATGAAAAACTGTTTTTT. Residues: CASSLGQGYEKLFF. This chain joins TRBV5-6 and TRBJ1-4; 7 bases map to TRBD1. J was trimmed by 6 bases and V by 0 bases; bases with no gene match: 2. The CDR3 contains 14 residues. Germline CDR1 SGHDT, CDR2 YYEEEE.

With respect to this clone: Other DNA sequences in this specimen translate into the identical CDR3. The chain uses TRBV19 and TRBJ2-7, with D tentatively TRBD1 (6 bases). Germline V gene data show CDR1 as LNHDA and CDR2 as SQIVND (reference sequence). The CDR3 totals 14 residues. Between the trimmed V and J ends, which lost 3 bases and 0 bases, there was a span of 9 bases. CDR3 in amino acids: CASSIGGPSYEQYF. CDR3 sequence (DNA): TGTGCCAGTAGTATTGGGGGCCCCTCCTACGAGCAGTACTTC.

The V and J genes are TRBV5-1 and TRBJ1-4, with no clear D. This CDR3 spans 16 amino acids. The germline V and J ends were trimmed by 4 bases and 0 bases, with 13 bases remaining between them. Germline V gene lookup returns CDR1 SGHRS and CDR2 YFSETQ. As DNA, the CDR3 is TGCGCCAGCAGCCCGACACTTTCCGCAACTAATGAAAAACTGTTTTTT. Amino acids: CASSPTLSATNEKLFF.

CDR3 nucleotides: TGTGCCACCAAGCCGCGTGTCACAGATACGCAGTATTTT. Its translation: CATKPRVTDTQYF. V gene TRBV7-9 combines with J gene TRBJ2-3, with D hard to call. Germline CDR1 is SEHNR and CDR2 is FQNEAQ (reference sequence). CDR3 length: 13 residues. V lost 10 bases and J lost 2, with 13 bases in between.

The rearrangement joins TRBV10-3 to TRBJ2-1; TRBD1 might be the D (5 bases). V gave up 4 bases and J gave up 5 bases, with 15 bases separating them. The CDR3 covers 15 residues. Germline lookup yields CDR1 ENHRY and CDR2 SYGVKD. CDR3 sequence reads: CAISGMGQVHNEQFF. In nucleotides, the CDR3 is TGTGCCATCAGTGGGATGGGGCAGGTCCACAATGAGCAGTTCTTC.

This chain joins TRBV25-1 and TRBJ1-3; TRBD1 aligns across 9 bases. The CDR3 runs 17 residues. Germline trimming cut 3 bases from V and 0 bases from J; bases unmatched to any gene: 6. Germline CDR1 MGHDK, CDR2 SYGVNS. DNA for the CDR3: TGTGCCAGCAGTGACAAACCGGGACAGGGCTCTGGAAACACCATATATTTT. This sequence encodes CASSDKPGQGSGNTIYF. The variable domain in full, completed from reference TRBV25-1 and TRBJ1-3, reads EADIYQTPRYLVIGTGKKITLECSQTMGHDKMYWYQQDPGMELHLIHYSYGVNSTEKGDLSSESTVSRIRTEHFPLTLESARPSHTSQYLCASSDKPGQGSGNTIYFGEGSWLTVV.

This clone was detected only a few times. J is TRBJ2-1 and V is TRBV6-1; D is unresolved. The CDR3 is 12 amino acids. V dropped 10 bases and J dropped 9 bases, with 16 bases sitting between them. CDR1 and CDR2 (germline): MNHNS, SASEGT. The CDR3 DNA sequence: TGTGCCACCCTAGGTTGGGCCGGTGAGCAGTTCTTC. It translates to CATLGWAGEQFF.

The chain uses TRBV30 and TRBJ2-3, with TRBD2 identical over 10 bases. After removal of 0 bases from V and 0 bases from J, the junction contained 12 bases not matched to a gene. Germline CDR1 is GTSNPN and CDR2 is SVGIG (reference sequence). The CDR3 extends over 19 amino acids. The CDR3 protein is CAWSVRSSGSPTSTDTQYF. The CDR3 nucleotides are TGTGCCTGGAGTGTACGGTCTAGCGGGAGTCCTACTAGCACAGATACGCAGTATTTT.

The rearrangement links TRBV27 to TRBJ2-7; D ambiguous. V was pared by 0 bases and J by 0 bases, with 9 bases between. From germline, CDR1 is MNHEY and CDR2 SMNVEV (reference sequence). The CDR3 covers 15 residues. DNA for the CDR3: TGTGCCAGCAGTTTATCTTCCCACCTCTCCTACGAGCAGTACTTC. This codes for CASSLSSHLSYEQYF.

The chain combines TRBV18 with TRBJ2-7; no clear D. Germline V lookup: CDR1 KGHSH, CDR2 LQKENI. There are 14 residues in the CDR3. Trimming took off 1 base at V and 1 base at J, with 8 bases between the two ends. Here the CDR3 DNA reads TGTGCCAGCTCACCACTCTACCAGTCCTACGAGCAGTACTTC. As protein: CASSPLYQSYEQYF.

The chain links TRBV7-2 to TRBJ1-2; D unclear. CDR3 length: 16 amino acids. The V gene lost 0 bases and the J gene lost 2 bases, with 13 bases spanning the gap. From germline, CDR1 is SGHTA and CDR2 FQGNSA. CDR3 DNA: TGTGCCAGCAGCTTAGCTTTCCGCTCGTTCAACTATGGCTACACCTTC. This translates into CASSLAFRSFNYGYTF. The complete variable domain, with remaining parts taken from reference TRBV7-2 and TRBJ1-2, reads GAGVSQSPSNKVTEKGKDVELRCDPISGHTALYWYRQSLGQGLEFLIYFQGNSAPDKSGLPSDRFSAERTGGSVSTLTIQRTQQEDSAVYLCASSLAFRSFNYGYTFGSGTRLTVV.

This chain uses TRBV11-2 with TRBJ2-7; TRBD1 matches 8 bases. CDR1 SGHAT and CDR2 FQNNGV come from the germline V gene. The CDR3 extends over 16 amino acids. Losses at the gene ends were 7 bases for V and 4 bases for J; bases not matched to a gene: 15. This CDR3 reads CASNPRAGTGPYEQYF. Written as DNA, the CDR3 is TGTGCCAGCAACCCCCGTGCTGGGACAGGCCCTTACGAGCAGTACTTC. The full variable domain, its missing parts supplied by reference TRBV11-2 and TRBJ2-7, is EAGVAQSPRYKIIEKRQSVAFWCNPISGHATLYWYQQILGQGPKLLIQFQNNGVVDDSQLPKDRFSAERLKGVDSTLKIQPAKLEDSAVYLCASNPRAGTGPYEQYFGPGTRLTVT.

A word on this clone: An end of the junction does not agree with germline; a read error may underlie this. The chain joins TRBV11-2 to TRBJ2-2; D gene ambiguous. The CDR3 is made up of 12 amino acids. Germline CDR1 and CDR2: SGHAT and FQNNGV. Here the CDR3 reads CAGSLDTGELFF. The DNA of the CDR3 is TGTGCCGGCAGCTTAGACACCGGGGAGCTGTTTTTT. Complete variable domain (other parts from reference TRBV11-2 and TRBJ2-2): EAGVAQSPRYKIIEKRQSVAFWCNPISGHATLYWYQQILGQGPKLLIQFQNNGVVDDSQLPKDRFSAERLKGVDSTLKIQPAKLEDSAVYLCAGSLDTGELFFGEGSRLTVL.

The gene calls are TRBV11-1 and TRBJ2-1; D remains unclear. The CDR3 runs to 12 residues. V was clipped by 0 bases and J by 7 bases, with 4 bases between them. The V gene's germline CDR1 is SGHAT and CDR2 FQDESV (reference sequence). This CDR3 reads CASSLASNEQFF. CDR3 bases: TGTGCCAGCAGCTTAGCGTCTAATGAGCAGTTCTTC.

In nucleotides, the CDR3 is TGTGCCAGCTCACCACTATCTCCCGGGGGCACCGGGGAGCTGTTTTTT. This codes for CASSPLSPGGTGELFF. This chain connects TRBV18 to TRBJ2-2; the D gene is possibly TRBD2 (6 bases). Trimming left V 1 base short and J 4 bases short, with 13 bases between. Germline V lookup: CDR1 KGHSH, CDR2 LQKENI. This CDR3 is 16 amino acids long.